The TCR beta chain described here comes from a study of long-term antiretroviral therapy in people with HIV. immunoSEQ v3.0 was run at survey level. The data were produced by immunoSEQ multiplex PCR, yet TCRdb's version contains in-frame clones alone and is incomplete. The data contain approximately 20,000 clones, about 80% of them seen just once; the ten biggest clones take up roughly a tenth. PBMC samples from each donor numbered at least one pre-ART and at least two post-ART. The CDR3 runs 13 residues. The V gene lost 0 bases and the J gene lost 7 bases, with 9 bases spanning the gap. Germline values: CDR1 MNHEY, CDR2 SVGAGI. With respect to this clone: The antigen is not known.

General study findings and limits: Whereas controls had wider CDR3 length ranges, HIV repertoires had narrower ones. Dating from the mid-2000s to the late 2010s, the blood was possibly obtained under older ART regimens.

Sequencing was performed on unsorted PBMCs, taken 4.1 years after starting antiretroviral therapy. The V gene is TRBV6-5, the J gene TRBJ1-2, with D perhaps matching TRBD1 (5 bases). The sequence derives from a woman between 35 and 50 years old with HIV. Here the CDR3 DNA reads TGTGCCAGCAGTTACTCGGACGGGGCTGGCTACACCTTC. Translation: CASSYSDGAGYTF.